The present T cell receptor (beta chain) was sequenced within a study of T-cell reconstitution after alpha-beta-depleted transplantation in children. Findings and caveats of the study: Some patients' high day-60 TCRbeta diversity was traced to surviving recipient T cells and thymic progenitors. In patients about two months after transplant, alpha-beta T cells reportedly arose from several hundred expanded graft clones.

Worth noting for this clonotype: As yet, its antigen is unknown.

Molecular barcoding with unique molecular identifiers was used for the TCRbeta library. Each CDR3 protein is one row after TCRdb ran MiXCR on the PCR reads. The sample includes about 490,000 distinct CDR3 sequences, roughly a tenth of them seen just once. CDR1 and CDR2 from the germline V gene are DFQATT and SNEGSKA (reference sequence). The CDR3 extends over 12 amino acids. Sequences were derived from PBMCs, sampled before TCRalphabeta/CD19-depleted stem cell transplant. The chain employs TRBV20-1 and TRBJ1-2, with unresolved D. The receptor comes from a child younger than 10 with inherited bone marrow failure, due to receive a stem cell transplant. The CDR3 is CSAPRGNYGYTF. For the CDR3, the DNA is TGCAGCGCCCCCCGAGGGAACTATGGCTACACCTTC.